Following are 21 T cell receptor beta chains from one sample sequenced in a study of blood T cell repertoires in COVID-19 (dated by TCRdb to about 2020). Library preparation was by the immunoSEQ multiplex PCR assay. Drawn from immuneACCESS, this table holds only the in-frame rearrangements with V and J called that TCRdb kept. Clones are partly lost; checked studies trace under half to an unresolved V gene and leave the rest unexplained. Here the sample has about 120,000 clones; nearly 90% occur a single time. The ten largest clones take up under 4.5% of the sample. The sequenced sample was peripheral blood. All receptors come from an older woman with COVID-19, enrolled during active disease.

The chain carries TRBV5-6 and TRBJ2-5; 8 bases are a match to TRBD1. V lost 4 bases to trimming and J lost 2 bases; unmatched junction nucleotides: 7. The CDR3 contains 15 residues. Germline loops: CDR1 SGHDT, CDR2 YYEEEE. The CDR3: CASSPPGTGQETQYF. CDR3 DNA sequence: TGTGCCAGCAGCCCGCCAGGGACAGGACAAGAGACCCAGTACTTC.

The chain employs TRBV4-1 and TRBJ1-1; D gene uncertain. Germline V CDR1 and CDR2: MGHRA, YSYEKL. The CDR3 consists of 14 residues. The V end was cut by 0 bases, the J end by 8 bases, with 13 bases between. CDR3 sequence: CASSQEVAAPEAFF. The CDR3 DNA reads TGCGCCAGCAGCCAAGAAGTGGCGGCCCCCGAAGCTTTCTTT.

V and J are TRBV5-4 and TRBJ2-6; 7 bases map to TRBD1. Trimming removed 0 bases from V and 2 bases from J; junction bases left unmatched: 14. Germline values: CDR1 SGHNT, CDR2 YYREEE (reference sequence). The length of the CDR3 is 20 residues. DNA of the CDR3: TGTGCCAGCAGCTTGGGCGGAAGACAGGGATCCGCGGCTGGGGCCAACGTCCTGACTTTC. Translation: CASSLGGRQGSAAGANVLTF. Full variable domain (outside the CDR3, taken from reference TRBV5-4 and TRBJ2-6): ETGVTQSPTHLIKTRGQQVTLRCSSQSGHNTVSWYQQALGQGPQFIFQYYREEENGRGNFPPRFSGLQFPNYSSELNVNALELDDSALYLCASSLGGRQGSAAGANVLTFGAGSRLTVL.

CDR3 DNA sequence: TGCAGCGTTGACCTTCCGCCCCTCCACTTT. Its protein is CSVDLPPLHF. The J gene is TRBJ1-6, the V gene TRBV29-1; no definite D call. V dropped 3 bases and J dropped 13 bases, with 7 bases sitting between them. Germline lookup yields CDR1 SQVTM and CDR2 ANQGSEA. This CDR3 spans 10 amino acids.

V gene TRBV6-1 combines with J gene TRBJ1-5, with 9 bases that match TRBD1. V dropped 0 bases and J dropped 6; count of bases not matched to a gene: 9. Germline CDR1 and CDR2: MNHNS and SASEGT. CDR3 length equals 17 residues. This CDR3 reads CASSEAYQGQGIQPQHF. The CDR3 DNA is TGTGCCAGCAGTGAAGCCTATCAGGGACAGGGTATTCAGCCCCAGCATTTT.

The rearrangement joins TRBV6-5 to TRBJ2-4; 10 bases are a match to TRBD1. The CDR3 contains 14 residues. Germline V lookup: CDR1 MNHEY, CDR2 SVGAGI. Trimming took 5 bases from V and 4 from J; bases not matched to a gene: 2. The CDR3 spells CASSRTGGKNIQYF. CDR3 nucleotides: TGTGCCAGCAGTCGGACAGGGGGTAAAAACATTCAGTACTTC.

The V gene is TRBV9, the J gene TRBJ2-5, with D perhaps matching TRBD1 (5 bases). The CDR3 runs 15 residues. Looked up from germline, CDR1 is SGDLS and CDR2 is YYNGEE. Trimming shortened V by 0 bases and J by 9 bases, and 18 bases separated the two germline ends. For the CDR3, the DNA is TGTGCCAGCAGCGTAGATCCCGGCCATTCCAGGGCCCAGTACTTC. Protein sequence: CASSVDPGHSRAQYF.

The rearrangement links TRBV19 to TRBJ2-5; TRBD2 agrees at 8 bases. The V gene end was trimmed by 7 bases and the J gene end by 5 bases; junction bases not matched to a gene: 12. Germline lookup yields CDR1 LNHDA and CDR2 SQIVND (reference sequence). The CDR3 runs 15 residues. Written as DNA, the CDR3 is TGTGCCAGTACCATTTCGCGGGGGGTCCCCGAGACCCAGTACTTC. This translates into CASTISRGVPETQYF.

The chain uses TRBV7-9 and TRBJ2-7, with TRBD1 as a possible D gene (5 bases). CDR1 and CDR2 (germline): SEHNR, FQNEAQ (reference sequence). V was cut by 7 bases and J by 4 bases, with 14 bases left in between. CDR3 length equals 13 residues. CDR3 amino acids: CASTSRAGYEQYF. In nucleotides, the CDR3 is TGTGCCAGCACATCCAGGGCCGGGTACGAGCAGTACTTC.

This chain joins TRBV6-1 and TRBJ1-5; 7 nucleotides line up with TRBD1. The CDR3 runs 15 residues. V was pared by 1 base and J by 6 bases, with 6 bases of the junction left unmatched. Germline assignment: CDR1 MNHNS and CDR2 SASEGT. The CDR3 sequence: CASSEGQGDFQPQHF. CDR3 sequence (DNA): TGTGCCAGCAGTGAAGGACAGGGTGATTTTCAGCCCCAGCATTTT.

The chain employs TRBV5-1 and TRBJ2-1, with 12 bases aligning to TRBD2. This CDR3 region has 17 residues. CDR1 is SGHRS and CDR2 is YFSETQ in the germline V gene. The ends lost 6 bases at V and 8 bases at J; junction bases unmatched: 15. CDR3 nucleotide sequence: TGCGCCAGCACCGGGCTAGCGGGGGGGCACTTCTCCGATGAGCAGTTCTTC. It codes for CASTGLAGGHFSDEQFF.

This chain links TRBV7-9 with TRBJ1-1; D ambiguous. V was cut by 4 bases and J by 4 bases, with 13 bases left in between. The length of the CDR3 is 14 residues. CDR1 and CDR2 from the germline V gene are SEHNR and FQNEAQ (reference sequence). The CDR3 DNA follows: TGTGCCAGCAGCTCACCCCTAGGAGTCACTGAAGCTTTCTTT. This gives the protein CASSSPLGVTEAFF.

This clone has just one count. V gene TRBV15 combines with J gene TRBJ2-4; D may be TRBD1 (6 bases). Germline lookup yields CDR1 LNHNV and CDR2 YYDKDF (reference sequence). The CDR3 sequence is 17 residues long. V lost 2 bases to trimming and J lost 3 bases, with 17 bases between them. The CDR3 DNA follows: TGTGCCACCAGCAGATCGCCCTACAGGGTAGTCAAAAACATTCAGTACTTC. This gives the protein CATSRSPYRVVKNIQYF.

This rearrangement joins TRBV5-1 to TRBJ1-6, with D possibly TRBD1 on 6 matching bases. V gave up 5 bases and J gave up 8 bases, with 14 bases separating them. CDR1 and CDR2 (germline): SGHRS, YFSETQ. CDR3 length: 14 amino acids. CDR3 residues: CASSLQGVDSPLHF. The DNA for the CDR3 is TGCGCCAGCAGTCTACAGGGAGTAGATTCACCCCTCCACTTT.

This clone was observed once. CDR3 sequence reads: CASSQRGVTYEQYF. The CDR3 nucleotides are TGCGCCAGCAGTCAGCGGGGGGTCACCTACGAGCAGTACTTC. The chain uses TRBV5-1 and TRBJ2-7, with 9 bases matching TRBD2. CDR1 and CDR2 from the germline V gene are SGHRS and YFSETQ. After removal of 5 bases from V and 2 bases from J, the junction contained 5 bases not matched to a gene. This CDR3 has 14 residues.

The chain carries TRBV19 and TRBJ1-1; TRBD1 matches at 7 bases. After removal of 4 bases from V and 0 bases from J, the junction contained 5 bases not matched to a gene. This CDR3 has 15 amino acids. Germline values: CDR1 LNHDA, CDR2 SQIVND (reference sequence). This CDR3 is CASSRGTDMNTEAFF. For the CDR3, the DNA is TGTGCCAGTAGTAGGGGGACAGATATGAACACTGAAGCTTTCTTT. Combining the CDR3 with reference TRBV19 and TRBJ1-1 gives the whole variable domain DGGITQSPKYLFRKEGQNVTLSCEQNLNHDAMYWYRQDPGQGLRLIYYSQIVNDFQKGDIAEGYSVSREKKESFPLTVTSAQKNPTAFYLCASSRGTDMNTEAFFGQGTRLTVV.

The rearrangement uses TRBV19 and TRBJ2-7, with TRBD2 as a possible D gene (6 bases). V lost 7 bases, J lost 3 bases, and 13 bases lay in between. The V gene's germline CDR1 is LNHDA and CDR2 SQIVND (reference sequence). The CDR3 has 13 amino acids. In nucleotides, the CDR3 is TGTGCCAGTAACCCCGGGACTCTCTACGAGCAGTACTTC. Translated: CASNPGTLYEQYF.

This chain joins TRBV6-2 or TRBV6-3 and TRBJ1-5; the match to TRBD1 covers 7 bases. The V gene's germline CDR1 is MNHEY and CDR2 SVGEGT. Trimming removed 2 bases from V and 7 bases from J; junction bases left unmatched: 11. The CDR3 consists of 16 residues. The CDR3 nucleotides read TGTGCCAGCAGTTACATTAGAGGGGGCGATGGGCAGCCCCAGCATTTT. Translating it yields CASSYIRGGDGQPQHF.

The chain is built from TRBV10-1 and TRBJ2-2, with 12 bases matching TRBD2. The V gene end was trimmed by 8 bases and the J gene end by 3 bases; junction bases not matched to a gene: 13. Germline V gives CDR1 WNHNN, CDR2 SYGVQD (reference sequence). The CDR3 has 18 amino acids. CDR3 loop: CASSGLAGHKRDTGELFF. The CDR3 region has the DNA TGCGCCAGCTCGGGACTAGCGGGCCATAAACGGGACACCGGGGAGCTGTTTTTT.

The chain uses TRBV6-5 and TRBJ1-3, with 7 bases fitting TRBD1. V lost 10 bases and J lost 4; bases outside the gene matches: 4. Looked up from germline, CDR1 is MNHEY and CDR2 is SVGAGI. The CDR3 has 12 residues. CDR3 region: CATGTDGNTIYF. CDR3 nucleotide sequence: TGTGCCACAGGGACAGACGGAAACACCATATATTTT.

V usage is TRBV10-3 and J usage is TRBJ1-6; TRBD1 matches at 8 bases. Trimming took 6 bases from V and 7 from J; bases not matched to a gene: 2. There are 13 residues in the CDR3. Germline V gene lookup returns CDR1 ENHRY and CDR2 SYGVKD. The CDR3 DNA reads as TGTGCCATCAGCGACAGGGGAAATTCACCCCTCCACTTT. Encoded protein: CAISDRGNSPLHF.